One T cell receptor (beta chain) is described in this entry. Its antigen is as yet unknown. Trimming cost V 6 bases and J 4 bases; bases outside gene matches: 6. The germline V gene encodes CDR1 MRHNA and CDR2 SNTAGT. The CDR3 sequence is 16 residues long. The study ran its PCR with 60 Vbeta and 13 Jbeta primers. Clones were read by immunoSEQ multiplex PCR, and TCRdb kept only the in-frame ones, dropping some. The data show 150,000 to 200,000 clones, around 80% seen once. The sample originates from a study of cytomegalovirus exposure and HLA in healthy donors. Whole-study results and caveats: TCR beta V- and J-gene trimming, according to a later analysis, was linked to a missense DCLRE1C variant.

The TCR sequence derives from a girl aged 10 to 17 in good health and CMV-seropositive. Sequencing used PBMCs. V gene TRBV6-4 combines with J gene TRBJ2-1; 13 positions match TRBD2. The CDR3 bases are TGTGCCAGCAGACTAGCGGGAGGGCCGGGGTACAATGAGCAGTTCTTC. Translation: CASRLAGGPGYNEQFF.